This TCR beta chain was observed in a study of shared clonotypes between healthy human individuals. Clones were read by immunoSEQ multiplex PCR, and TCRdb kept only the in-frame ones, dropping some. The table shows roughly 500,000 clones, with roughly 95% occurring only once. This sequence was found in a woman aged 25 to 45 in good health. Sequencing input: naive CD4+ T cells sorted from blood. Sample subset: CD45RA+ positively selected.

CDR3 coding DNA: TGTGCCAGCAGGATAAGCGGGACTGAAGCTTTCTTT. Translated: CASRISGTEAFF. The chain combines TRBV28 with TRBJ1-1; D gene unclear. Trimming removed 6 bases at V and 5 bases at J, with 10 bases between. Germline CDR1 is MDHEN and CDR2 is SYDVKM. CDR3 size: 12 residues. Supplemented by reference TRBV28 and TRBJ1-1, the full variable domain reads DVKVTQSSRYLVKRTGEKVFLECVQDMDHENMFWYRQDPGLGLRLIYFSYDVKMKEKGDIPEGYSVSREKKERFSLILESASTNQTSMYLCASRISGTEAFFGQGTRLTVV.